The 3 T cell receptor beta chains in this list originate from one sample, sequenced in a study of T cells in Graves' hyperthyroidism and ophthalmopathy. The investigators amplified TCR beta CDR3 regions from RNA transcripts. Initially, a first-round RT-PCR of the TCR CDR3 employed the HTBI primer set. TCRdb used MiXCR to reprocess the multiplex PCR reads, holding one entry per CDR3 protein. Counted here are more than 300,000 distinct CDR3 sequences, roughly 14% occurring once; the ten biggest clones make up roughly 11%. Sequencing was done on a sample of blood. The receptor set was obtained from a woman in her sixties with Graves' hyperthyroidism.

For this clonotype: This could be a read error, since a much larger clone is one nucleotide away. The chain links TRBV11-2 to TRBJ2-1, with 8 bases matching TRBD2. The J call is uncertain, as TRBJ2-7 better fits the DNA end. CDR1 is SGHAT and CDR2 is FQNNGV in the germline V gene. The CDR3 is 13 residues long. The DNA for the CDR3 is TGTGCCAGCAGTTTGGTGCGGGAGGCTGAGCAGTACTTC. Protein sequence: CASSLVREAEQYF.

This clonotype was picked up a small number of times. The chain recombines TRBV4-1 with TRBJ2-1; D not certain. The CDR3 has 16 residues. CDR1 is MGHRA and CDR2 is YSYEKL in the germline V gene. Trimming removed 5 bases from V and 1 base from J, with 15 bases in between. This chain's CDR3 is CASSLRSVVSYNEQFF. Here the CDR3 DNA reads TGCGCCAGCAGCTTGAGAAGTGTAGTGTCCTACAATGAGCAGTTCTTC.

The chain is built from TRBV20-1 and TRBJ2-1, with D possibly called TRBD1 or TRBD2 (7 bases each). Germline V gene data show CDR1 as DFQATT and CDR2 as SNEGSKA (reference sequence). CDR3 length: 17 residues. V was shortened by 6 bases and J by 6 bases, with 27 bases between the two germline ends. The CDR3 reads CSAHGLAELSGGNEQFF. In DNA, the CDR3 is TGCAGTGCCCATGGGCTAGCGGAGCTCTCAGGGGGCAATGAGCAGTTCTTC.